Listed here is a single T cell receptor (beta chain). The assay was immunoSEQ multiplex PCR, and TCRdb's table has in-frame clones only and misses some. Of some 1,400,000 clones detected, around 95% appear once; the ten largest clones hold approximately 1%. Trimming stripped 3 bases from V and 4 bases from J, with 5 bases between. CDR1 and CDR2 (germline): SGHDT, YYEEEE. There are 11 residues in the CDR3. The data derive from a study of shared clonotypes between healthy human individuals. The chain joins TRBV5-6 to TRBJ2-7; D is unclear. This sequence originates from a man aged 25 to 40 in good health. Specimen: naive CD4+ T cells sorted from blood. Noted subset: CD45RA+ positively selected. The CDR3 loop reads CASSYGYEQYF. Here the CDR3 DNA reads TGTGCCAGCAGCTACGGGTACGAGCAGTACTTC.